This TCR beta chain was documented in a study of PD-1 blockade in classical Hodgkin lymphoma. The study, taken as a whole, reports: CD4+ but not CD8+ TCR diversity rose significantly by C4D1.

Germline CDR1 reads MNHEY; CDR2 reads SMNVEV (reference sequence). The CDR3 length is 16 residues. V lost 6 bases, J lost 5 bases, and 10 bases stayed unmatched. Every patient had relapsed following autologous stem cell transplantation, and cohorts differed in brentuximab vedotin exposure. This clone was counted between two and nine times. Its antigen is still unknown. Sequencing was performed with immunoSEQ multiplex PCR; in TCRdb, only in-frame clones are kept and a portion is missing. The sample shows about 26,000 clones, over 60% of them seen only once. The V call is TRBV27, the J call TRBJ2-5, with 12 bases identical to TRBD2. The receptor comes from a human donor with classical Hodgkin lymphoma. The sample was peripheral blood mononuclear cells (PBMCs), taken before the second cycle of nivolumab. The DNA for the CDR3 is TGTGCCAGCAGCCTAATGGCTAGCGGGGGGGTGGAGACCCAGTACTTC. Translated: CASSLMASGGVETQYF.